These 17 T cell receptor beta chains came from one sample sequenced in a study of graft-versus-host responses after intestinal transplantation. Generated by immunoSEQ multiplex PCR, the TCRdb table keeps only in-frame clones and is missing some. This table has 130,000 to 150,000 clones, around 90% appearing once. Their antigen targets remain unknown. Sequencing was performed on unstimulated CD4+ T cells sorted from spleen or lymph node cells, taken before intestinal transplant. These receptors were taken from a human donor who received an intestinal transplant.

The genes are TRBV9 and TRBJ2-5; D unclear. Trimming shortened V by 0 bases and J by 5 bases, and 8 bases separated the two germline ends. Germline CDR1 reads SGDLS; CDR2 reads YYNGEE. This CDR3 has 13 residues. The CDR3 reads CASSVGGWETQYF. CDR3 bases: TGTGCCAGCAGCGTAGGGGGTTGGGAGACCCAGTACTTC.

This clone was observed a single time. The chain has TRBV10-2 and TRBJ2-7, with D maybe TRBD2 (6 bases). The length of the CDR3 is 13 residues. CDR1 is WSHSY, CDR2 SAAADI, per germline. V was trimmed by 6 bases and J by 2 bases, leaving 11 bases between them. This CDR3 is CASSPTRAYEQYF. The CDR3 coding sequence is TGCGCCAGCAGCCCGACTAGGGCCTACGAGCAGTACTTC.

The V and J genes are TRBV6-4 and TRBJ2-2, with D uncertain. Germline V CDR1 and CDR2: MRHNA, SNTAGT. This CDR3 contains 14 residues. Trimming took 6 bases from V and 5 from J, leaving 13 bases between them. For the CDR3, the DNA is TGTGCCAGCAGGGAGACTCACTTAACCGGGGAGCTGTTTTTT. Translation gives CASRETHLTGELFF.

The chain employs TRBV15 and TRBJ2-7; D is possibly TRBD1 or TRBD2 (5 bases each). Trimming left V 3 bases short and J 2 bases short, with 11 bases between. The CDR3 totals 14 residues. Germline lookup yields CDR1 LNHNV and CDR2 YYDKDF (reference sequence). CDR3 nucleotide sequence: TGTGCCACCAGCAGGACGGGACCCGCCTACGAGCAGTACTTC. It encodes CATSRTGPAYEQYF. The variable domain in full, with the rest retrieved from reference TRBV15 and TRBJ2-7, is DAMVIQNPRYQVTQFGKPVTLSCSQTLNHNVMYWYQQKSSQAPKLLFHYYDKDFNNEADTPDNFQSRRPNTSFCFLDIRSPGLGDTAMYLCATSRTGPAYEQYFGPGTRLTVT.

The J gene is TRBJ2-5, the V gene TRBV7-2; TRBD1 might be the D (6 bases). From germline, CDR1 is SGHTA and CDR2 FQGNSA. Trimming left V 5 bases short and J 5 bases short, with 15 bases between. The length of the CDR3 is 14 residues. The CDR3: CASSKGGLSETQYF. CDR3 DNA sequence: TGTGCCAGCAGCAAAGGGGGTCTGAGTGAGACCCAGTACTTC.

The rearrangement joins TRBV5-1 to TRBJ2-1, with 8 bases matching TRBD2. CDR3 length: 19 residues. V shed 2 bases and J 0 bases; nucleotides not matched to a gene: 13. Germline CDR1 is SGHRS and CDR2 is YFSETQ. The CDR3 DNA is TGCGCCAGCAGCTTTACCGGGACTAGGGCTTCGAGCTCCTACAATGAGCAGTTCTTC. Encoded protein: CASSFTGTRASSSYNEQFF.

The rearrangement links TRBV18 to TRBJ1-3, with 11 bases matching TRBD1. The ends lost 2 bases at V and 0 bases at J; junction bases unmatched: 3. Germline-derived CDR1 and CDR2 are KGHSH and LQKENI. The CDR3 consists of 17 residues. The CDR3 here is CASSPWGQGDSGNTIYF. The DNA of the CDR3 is TGTGCCAGCTCACCATGGGGACAGGGGGACTCTGGAAACACCATATATTTT.

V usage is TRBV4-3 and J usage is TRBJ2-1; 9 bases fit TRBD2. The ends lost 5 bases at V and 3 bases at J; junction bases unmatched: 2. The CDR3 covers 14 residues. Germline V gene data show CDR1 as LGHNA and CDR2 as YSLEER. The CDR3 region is CASSRREGYNEQFF. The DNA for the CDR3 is TGCGCCAGCAGCAGGCGGGAGGGCTACAATGAGCAGTTCTTC.

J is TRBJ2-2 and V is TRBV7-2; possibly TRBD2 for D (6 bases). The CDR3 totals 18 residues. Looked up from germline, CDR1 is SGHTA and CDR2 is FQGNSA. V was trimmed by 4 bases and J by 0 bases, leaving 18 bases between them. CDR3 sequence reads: CASSWKGIRETNTGELFF. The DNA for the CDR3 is TGTGCCAGCAGCTGGAAGGGGATCCGGGAGACGAACACCGGGGAGCTGTTTTTT.

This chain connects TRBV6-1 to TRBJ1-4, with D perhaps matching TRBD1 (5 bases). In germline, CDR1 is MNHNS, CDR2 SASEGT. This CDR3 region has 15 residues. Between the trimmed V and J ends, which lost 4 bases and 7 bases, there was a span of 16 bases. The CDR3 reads CASSVGRGFSEKLFF. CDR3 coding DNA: TGTGCCAGCAGTGTTGGGAGGGGTTTTAGTGAAAAACTGTTTTTT.

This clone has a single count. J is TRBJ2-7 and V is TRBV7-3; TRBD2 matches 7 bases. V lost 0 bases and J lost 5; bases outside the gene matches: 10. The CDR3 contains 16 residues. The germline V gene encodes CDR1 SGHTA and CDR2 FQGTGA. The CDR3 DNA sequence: TGTGCCAGCAGCTTAACGGGGGGGATCGCTGGCAACGAGCAGTACTTC. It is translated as CASSLTGGIAGNEQYF. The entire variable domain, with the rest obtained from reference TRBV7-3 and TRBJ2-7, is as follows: GAGVSQTPSNKVTEKGKYVELRCDPISGHTALYWYRQSLGQGPEFLIYFQGTGAADDSGLPNDRFFAVRPEGSVSTLKIQRTERGDSAVYLCASSLTGGIAGNEQYFGPGTRLTVT.

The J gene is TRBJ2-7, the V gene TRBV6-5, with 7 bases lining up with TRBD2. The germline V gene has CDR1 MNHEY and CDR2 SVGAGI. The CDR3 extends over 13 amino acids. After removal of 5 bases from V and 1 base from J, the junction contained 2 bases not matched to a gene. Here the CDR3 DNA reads TGTGCCAGCAGTAAAGCGGGATCCTACGAGCAGTACTTC. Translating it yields CASSKAGSYEQYF.

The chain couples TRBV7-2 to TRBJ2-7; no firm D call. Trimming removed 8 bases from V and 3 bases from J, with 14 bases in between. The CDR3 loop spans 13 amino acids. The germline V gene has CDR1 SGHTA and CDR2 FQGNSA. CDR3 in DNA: TGTGCCAGCGCCCGTGGAGTTTACTACGAGCAGTACTTC. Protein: CASARGVYYEQYF. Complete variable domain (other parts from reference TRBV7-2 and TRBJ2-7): GAGVSQSPSNKVTEKGKDVELRCDPISGHTALYWYRQSLGQGLEFLIYFQGNSAPDKSGLPSDRFSAERTGGSVSTLTIQRTQQEDSAVYLCASARGVYYEQYFGPGTRLTVT.

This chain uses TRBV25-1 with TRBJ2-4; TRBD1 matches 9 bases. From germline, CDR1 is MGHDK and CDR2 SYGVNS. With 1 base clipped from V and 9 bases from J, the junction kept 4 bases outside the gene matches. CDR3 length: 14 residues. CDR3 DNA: TGTGCCAGCAGTGAATGGGGGACAGGGAGCATTCAGTACTTC. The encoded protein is CASSEWGTGSIQYF.

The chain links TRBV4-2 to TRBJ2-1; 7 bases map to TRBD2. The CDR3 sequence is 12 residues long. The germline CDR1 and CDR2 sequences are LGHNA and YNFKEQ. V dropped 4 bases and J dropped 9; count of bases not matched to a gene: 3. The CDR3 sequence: CASSPTSVEQFF. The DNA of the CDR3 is TGTGCCAGCAGCCCCACTAGCGTTGAGCAGTTCTTC.

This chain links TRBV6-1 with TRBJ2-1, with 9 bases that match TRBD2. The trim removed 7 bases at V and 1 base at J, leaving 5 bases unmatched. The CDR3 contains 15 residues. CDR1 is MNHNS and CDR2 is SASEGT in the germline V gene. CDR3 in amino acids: CASTVTSGSYNEQFF. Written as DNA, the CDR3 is TGTGCCAGCACGGTGACTAGCGGTTCCTACAATGAGCAGTTCTTC.

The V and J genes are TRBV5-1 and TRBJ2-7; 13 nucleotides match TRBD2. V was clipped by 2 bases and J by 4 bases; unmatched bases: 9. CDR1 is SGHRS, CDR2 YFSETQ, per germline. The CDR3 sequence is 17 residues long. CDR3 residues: CASSFRTSGSSRYEQYF. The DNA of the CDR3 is TGCGCCAGCAGCTTCCGGACTAGCGGGAGTAGCAGGTACGAGCAGTACTTC.